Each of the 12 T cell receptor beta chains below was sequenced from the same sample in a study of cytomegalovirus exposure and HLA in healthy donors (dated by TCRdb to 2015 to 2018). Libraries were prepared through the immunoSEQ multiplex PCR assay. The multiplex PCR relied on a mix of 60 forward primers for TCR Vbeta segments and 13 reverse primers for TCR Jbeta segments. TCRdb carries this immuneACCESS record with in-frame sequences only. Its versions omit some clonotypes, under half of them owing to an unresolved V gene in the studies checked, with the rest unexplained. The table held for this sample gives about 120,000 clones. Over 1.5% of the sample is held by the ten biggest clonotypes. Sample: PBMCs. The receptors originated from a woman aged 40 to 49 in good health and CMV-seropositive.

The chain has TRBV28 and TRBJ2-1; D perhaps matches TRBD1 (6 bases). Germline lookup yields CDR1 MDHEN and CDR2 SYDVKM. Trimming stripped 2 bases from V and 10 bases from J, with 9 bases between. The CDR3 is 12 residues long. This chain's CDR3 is CASSLIGQEQFF. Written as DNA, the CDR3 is TGTGCCAGCAGTTTAATAGGACAGGAGCAGTTCTTC.

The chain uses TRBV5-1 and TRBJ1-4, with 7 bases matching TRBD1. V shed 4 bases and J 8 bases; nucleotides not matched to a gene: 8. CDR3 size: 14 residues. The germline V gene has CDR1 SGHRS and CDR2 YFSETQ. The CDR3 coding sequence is TGCGCCAGCAGCCTTCGGACAGGAGGGGAAAAACTGTTTTTT. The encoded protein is CASSLRTGGEKLFF. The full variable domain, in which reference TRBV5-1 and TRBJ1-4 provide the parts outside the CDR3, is KAGVTQTPRYLIKTRGQQVTLSCSPISGHRSVSWYQQTPGQGLQFLFEYFSETQRNKGNFPGRFSGRQFSNSRSEMNVSTLELGDSALYLCASSLRTGGEKLFFGSGTQLSVL.

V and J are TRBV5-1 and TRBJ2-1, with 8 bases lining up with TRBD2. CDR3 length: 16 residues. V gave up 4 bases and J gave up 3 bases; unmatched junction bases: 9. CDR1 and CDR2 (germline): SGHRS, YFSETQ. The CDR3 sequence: CASSIDSGRSYNEQFF. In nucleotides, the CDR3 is TGCGCCAGCAGCATAGACAGCGGGAGAAGCTACAATGAGCAGTTCTTC.

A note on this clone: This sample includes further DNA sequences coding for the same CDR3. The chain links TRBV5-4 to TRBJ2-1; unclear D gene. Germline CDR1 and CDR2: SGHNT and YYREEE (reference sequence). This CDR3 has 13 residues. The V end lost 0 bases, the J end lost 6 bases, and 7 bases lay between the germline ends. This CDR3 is CASSLVASNEQFF. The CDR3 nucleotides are TGTGCCAGCAGCTTGGTAGCCTCCAATGAGCAGTTCTTC. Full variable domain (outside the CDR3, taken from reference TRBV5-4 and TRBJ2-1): ETGVTQSPTHLIKTRGQQVTLRCSSQSGHNTVSWYQQALGQGPQFIFQYYREEENGRGNFPPRFSGLQFPNYSSELNVNALELDDSALYLCASSLVASNEQFFGPGTRLTVL.

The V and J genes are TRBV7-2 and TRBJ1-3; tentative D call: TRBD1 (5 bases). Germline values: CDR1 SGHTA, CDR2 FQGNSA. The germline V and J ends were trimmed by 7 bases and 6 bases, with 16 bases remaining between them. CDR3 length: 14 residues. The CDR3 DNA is TGTGCCAGCACCCAGGGCCTCCCTCCAAACACCATATATTTT. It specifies CASTQGLPPNTIYF.

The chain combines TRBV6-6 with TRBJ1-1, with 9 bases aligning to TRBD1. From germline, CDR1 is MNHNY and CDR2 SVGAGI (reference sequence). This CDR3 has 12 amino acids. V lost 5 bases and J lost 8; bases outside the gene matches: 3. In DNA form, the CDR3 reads TGTGCCAGCAGTCCGGGGACAGGGGAAGCTTTCTTT. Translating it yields CASSPGTGEAFF.

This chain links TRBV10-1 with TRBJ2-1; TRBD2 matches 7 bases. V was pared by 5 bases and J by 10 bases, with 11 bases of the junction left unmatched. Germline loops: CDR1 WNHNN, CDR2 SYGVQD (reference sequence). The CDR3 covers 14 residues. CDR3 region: CASSRELGEGEQFF. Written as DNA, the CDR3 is TGCGCCAGCAGTAGGGAGTTGGGGGAGGGAGAGCAGTTCTTC.

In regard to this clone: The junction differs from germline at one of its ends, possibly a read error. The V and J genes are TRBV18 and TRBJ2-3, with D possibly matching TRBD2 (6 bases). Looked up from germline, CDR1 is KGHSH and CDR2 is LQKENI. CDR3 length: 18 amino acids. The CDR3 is CASSPPRWGSGYTDTQYF. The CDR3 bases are TGTGCCAGCTCCCCACCTCGTTGGGGTAGCGGATACACAGATACGCAGTATTTT.

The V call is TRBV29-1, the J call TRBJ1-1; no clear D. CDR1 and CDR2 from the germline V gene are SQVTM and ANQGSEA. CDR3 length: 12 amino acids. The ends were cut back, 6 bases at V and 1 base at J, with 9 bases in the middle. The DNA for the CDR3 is TGCAGCGTGCGCGCCGGGAACACTGAAGCTTTCTTT. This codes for CSVRAGNTEAFF.

CDR3 in DNA: TGTGCCAGCAGCTTGACGGTCGGGGCAGATACGCAGTATTTT. Protein product: CASSLTVGADTQYF. The V call is TRBV7-2, the J call TRBJ2-3, with D perhaps matching TRBD2 (5 bases). V gave up 3 bases and J gave up 4 bases, with 11 bases separating them. This CDR3 spans 14 amino acids. Germline CDR1 is SGHTA and CDR2 is FQGNSA.

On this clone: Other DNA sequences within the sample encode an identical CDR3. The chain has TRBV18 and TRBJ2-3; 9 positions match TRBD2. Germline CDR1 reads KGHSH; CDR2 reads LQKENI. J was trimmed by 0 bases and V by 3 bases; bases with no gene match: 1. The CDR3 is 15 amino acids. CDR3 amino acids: CASSPTSGSTDTQYF. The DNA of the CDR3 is TGTGCCAGCTCACCGACTAGCGGTAGCACAGATACGCAGTATTTT.

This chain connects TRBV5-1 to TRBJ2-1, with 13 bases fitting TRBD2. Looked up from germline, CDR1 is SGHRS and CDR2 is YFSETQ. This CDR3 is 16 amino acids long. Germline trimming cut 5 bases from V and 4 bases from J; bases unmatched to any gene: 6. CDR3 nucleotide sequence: TGCGCCAGCAGTCGGGAGGGACTAGCGGGGTACAATGAGCAGTTCTTC. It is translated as CASSREGLAGYNEQFF.